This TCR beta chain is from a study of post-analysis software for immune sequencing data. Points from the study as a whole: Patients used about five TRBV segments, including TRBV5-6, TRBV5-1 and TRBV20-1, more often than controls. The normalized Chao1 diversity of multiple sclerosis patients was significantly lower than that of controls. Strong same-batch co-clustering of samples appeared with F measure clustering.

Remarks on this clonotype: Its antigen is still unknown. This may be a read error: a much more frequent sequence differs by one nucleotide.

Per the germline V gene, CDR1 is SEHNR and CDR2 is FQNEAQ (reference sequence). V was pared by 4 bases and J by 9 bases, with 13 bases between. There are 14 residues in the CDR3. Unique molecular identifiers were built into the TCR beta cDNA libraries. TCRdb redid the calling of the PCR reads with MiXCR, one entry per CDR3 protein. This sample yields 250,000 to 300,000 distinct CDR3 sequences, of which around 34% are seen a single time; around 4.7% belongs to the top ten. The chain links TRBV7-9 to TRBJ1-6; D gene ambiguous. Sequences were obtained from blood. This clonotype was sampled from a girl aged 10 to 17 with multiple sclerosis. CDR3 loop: CASSSVADSSPLHF. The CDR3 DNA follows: TGTGCCAGCAGCTCCGTCGCGGATAGTTCACCCCTCCACTTT.